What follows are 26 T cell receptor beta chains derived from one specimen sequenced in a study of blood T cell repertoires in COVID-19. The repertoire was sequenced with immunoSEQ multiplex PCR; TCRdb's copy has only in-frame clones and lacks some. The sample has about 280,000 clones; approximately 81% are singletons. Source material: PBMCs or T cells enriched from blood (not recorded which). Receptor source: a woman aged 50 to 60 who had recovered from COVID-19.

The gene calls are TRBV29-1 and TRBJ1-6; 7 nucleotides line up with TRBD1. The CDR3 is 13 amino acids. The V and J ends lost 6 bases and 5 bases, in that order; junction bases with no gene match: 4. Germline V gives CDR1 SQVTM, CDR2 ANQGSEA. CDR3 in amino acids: CSVIDRDNSPLHF. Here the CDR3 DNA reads TGCAGCGTCATAGACAGGGATAATTCACCCCTCCACTTT.

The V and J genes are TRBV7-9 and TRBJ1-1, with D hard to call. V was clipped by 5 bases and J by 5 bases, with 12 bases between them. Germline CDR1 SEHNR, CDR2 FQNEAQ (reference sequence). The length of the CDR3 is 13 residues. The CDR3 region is CASSPQSDTEAFF. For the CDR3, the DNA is TGTGCCAGCAGCCCACAATCCGATACTGAAGCTTTCTTT. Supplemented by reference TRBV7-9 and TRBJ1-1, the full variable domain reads DTGVSQNPRHKITKRGQNVTFRCDPISEHNRLYWYRQTLGQGPEFLTYFQNEAQLEKSRLLSDRFSAERPKGSFSTLEIQRTEQGDSAMYLCASSPQSDTEAFFGQGTRLTVV.

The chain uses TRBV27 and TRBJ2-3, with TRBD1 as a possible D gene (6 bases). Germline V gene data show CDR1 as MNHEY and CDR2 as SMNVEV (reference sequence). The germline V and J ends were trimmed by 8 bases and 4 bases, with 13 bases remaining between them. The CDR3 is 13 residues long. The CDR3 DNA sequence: TGTGCCAGCGGCACAGGGTATGCAGATACGCAGTATTTT. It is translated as CASGTGYADTQYF.

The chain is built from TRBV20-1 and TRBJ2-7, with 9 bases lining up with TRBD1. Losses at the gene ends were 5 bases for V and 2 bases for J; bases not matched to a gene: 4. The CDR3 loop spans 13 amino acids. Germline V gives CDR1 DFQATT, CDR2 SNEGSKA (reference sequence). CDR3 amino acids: CSAGDRGAYEQYF. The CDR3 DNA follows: TGCAGTGCTGGTGACAGGGGGGCCTACGAGCAGTACTTC.

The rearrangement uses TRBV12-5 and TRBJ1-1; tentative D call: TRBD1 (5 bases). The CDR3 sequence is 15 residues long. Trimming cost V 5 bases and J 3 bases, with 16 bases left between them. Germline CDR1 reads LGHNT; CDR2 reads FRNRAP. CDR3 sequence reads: CASGVSQGGDTEAFF. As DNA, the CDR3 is TGTGCTAGTGGTGTATCCCAGGGAGGTGACACTGAAGCTTTCTTT.

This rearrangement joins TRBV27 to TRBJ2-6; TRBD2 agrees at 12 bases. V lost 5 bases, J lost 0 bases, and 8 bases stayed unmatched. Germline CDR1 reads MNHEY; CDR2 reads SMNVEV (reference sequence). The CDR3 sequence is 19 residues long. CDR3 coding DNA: TGTGCCAGCAGTAAGAAAGGACTAGCGGGGTTCTCTGGGGCCAACGTCCTGACTTTC. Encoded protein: CASSKKGLAGFSGANVLTF.

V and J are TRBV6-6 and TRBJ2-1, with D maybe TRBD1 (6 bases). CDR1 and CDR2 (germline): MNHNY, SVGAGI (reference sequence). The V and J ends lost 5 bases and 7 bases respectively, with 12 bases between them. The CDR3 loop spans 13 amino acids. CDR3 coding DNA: TGTGCCAGCAGTCGCAAACAGGGAAATGAGCAGTTCTTC. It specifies CASSRKQGNEQFF.

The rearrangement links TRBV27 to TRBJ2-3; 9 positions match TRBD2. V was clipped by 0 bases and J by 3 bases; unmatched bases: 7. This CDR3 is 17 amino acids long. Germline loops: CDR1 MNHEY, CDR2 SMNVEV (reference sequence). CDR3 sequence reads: CASSLSPRGGKTDTQYF. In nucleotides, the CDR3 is TGTGCCAGCAGTTTATCCCCGCGGGGGGGGAAGACAGATACGCAGTATTTT.

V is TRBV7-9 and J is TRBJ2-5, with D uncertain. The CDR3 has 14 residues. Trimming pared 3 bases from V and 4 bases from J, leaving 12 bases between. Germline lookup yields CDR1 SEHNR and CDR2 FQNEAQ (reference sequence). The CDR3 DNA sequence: TGTGCCAGCAGCTTCCTTGGCAGAACAGAGACCCAGTACTTC. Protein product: CASSFLGRTETQYF.

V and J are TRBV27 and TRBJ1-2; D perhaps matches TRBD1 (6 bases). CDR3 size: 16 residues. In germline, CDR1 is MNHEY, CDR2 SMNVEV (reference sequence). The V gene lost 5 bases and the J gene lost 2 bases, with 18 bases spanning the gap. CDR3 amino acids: CASSPRTASSNYGYTF. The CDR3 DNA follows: TGTGCCAGCAGTCCACGGACAGCCTCTTCCAACTATGGCTACACCTTC.

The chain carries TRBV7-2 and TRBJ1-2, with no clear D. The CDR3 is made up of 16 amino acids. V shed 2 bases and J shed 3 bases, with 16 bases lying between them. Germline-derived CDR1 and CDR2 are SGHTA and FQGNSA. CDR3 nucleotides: TGTGCCAGCAGCTTACGGTTGAGGGCGCCTCACTATGGCTACACCTTC. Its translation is CASSLRLRAPHYGYTF.

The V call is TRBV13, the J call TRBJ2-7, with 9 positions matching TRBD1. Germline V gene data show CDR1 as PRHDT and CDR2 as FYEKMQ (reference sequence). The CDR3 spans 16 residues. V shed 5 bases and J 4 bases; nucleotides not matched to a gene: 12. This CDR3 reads CASSPRTGASAYEQYF. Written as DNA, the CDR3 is TGTGCCAGCAGCCCGCGGACAGGGGCTAGCGCTTACGAGCAGTACTTC.

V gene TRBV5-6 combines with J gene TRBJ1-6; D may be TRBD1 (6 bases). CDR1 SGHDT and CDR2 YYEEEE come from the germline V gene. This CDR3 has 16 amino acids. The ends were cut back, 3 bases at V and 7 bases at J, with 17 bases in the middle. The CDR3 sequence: CASSSIQGSSNSPLHF. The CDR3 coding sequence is TGTGCCAGCAGCTCTATACAGGGTAGCTCCAATTCACCCCTCCACTTT.

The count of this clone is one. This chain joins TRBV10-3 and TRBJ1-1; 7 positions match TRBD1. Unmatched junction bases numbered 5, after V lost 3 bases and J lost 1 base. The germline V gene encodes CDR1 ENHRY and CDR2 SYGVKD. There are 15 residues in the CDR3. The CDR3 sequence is CAISDRGVGNTEAFF. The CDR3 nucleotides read TGTGCCATCAGTGACAGGGGGGTCGGGAACACTGAAGCTTTCTTT.

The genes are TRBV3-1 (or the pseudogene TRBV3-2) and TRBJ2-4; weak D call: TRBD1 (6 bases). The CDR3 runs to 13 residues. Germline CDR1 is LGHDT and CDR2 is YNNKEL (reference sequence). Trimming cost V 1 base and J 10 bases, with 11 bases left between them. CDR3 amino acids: CASSQAGQRIQYF. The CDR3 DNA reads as TGTGCCAGCAGCCAAGCTGGACAGCGAATTCAGTACTTC.

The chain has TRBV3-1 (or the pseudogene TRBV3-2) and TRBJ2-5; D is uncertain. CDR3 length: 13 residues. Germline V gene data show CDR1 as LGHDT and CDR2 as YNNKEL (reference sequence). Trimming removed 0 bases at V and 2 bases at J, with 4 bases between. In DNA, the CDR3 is TGTGCCAGCAGCCAAGATCCTCAAGAGACCCAGTACTTC. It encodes CASSQDPQETQYF.

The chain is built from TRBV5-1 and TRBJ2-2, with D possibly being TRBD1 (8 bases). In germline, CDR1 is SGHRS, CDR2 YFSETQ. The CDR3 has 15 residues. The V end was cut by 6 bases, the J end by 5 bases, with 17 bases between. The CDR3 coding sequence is TGCGCCAGCAAACAAGGACAGGGAGGGACCGGGGAGCTGTTTTTT. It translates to CASKQGQGGTGELFF.

DNA of the CDR3: TGTGCCAGCACCTCTTATACGGGGGGAGAGCAGTTCTTC. Protein product: CASTSYTGGEQFF. The chain recombines TRBV11-2 with TRBJ2-1; TRBD2 agrees at 7 bases. V trimming: 7 bases; J trimming: 10 bases; junction bases outside the gene matches: 10. This CDR3 is built from 13 residues. CDR1 and CDR2 (germline): SGHAT, FQNNGV.

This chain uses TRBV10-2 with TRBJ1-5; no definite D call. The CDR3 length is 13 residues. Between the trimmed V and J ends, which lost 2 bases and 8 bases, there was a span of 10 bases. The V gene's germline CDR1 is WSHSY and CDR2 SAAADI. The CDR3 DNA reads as TGCGCCAGCAGTGAGATTAGAGGAGAGCCCCAGCATTTT. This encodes CASSEIRGEPQHF.

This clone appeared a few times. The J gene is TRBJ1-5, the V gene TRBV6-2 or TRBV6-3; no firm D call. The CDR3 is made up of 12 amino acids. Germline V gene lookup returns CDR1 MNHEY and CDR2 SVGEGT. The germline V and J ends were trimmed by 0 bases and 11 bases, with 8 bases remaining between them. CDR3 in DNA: TGTGCCAGCAGTTACTCGAGCGGTACCCAGCATTTT. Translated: CASSYSSGTQHF.

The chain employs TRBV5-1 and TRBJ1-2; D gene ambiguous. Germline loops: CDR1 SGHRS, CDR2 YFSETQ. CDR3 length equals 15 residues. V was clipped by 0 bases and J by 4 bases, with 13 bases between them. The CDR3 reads CASSLDGGRSYGYTF. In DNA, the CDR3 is TGCGCCAGCAGCTTGGACGGCGGGAGAAGCTATGGCTACACCTTC.

For the CDR3, the DNA is TGTGCCAGTAGTTATCAGGGTCCCACTGAAGCTTTCTTT. It translates to CASSYQGPTEAFF. V and J are TRBV19 and TRBJ1-1; TRBD1 might be the D (5 bases). Trimming left V 5 bases short and J 4 bases short, with 11 bases between. CDR1 and CDR2 from the germline V gene are LNHDA and SQIVND (reference sequence). The CDR3 covers 13 residues.

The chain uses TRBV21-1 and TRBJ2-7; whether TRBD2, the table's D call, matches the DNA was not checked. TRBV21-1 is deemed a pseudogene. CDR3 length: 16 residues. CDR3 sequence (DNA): TGTGCCAGCAGCAAAGAAGCTACTAGCGCCTCCTACGAGCAGTACTTC. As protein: CASSKEATSASYEQYF.

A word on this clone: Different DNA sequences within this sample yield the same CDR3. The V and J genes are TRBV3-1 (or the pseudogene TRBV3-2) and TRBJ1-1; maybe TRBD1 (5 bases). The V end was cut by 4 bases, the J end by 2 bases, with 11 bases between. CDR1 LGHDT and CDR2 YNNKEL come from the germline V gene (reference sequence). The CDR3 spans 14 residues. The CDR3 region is CASSPGLTNTEAFF. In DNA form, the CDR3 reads TGTGCCAGCAGCCCGGGACTGACTAACACTGAAGCTTTCTTT.

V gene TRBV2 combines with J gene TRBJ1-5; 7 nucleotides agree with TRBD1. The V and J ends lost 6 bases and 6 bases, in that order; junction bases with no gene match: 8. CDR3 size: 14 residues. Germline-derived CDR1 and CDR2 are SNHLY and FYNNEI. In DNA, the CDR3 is TGTGCCAGCAGGCTCCGGGACAGCCGTCAGCCCCAGCATTTT. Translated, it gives CASRLRDSRQPQHF.

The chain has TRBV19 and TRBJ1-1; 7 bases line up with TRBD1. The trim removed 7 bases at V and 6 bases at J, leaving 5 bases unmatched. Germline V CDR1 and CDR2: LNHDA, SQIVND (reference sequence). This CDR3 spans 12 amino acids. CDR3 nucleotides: TGTGCCAGTAAGAGGACAGGCGCTGAAGCTTTCTTT. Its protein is CASKRTGAEAFF. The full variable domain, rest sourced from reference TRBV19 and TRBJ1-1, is DGGITQSPKYLFRKEGQNVTLSCEQNLNHDAMYWYRQDPGQGLRLIYYSQIVNDFQKGDIAEGYSVSREKKESFPLTVTSAQKNPTAFYLCASKRTGAEAFFGQGTRLTVV.